This TCR beta chain comes out of a study of CD8+CD57+ T cells in acquired aplastic anemia. The CDR3 loop spans 12 amino acids. The germline CDR1 and CDR2 sequences are ENHRY and SYGVKD. Trimming pared 3 bases from V and 2 bases from J, leaving 5 bases between. This clonotype showed up many times. Its antigen is unknown. Investigators profiled TCR beta VDJ and CDR3 from genomic DNA template. Via MiXCR, TCRdb re-called the reads, giving one row per CDR3 protein. The repertoire holds 90,000 to 150,000 distinct CDR3 sequences, with roughly 55% as singletons. The patients chosen for sequencing had shown expansion of CD8+CD57+ cells (detected by flow cytometry). With no exception, the patients had severe acquired aplastic anemia. Patients were therapy-naive when their blood was sampled. Points from the study as a whole: Overlap between patients and controls comprised roughly 28 CD8+ CDR3 sequences.

The TCR comes from a human donor with aplastic anemia. This chain links TRBV10-3 with TRBJ2-7; no firm D call. The sequencing sample was made of sorted CD4+, CD8+, or CD8+CD57+ T cells (not recorded which) from PBMCs. The CDR3 here is CAISERAYEQYF. The CDR3 DNA reads TGTGCCATCAGTGAACGGGCCTACGAGCAGTACTTC.